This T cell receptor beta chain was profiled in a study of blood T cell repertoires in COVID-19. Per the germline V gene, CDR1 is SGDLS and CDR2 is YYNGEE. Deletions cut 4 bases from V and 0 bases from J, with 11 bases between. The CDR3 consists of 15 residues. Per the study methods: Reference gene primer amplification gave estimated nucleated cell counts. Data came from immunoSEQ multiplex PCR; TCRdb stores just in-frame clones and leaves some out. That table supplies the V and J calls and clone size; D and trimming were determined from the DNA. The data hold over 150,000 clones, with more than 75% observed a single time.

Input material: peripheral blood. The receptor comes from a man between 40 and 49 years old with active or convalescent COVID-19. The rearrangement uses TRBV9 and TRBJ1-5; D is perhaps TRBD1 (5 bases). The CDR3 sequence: CASSPQTDSNQPQHF. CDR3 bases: TGTGCCAGCAGCCCGCAGACAGATAGCAATCAGCCCCAGCATTTT.